This T cell receptor (beta chain) is from a study of response to subunit inactivated influenza vaccine. Whole-study results and caveats: Few new T cells, the authors suggested, are recruited by each seasonal influenza vaccination.

TCRdb reanalysed the RT-PCR reads using MiXCR and keeps one entry per CDR3 protein. The data hold 500,000 to 600,000 distinct CDR3 sequences, with approximately 7.6% observed a single time. Germline values: CDR1 SGHRS, CDR2 YFSETQ. The CDR3 extends over 14 amino acids. V dropped 3 bases and J dropped 0 bases, with 9 bases sitting between them. This clonotype was observed at least ten times. Its antigen is still unknown. The sample here was PBMCs from blood, taken roughly 24 months after vaccination. The TCR originated in a man aged 50-75 years who received an inactivated influenza vaccine. The chain has TRBV5-1 and TRBJ1-1; D unclear. The CDR3 DNA sequence: TGCGCCAGCAGCTCGAACGGCCTGAACACTGAAGCTTTCTTT. Translation gives CASSSNGLNTEAFF.